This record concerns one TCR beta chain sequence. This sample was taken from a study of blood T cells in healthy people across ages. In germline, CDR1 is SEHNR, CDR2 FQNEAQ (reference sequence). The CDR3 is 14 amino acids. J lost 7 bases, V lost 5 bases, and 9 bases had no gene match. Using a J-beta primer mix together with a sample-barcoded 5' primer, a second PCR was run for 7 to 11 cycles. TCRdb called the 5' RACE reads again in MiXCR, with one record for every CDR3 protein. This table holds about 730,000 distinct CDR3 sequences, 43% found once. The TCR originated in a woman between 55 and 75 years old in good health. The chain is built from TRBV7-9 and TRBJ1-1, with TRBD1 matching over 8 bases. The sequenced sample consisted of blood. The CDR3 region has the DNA TGTGCCAGCAGCCCAGGACAGGGATGGAGTGAAGCTTTCTTT. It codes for CASSPGQGWSEAFF. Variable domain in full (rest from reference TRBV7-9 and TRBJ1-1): DTGVSQNPRHKITKRGQNVTFRCDPISEHNRLYWYRQTLGQGPEFLTYFQNEAQLEKSRLLSDRFSAERPKGSFSTLEIQRTEQGDSAMYLCASSPGQGWSEAFFGQGTRLTVV.